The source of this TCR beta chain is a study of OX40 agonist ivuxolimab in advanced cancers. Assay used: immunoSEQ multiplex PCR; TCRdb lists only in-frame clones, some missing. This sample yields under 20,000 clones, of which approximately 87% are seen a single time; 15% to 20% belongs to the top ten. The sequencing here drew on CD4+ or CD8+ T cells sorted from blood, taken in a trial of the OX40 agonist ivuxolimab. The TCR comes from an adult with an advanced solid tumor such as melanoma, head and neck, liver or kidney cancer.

The CDR3 is CASRGQAGTEAFF. CDR3 DNA sequence: TGTGCCAGCCGGGGGCAGGCGGGCACTGAAGCTTTCTTT. V usage is TRBV25-1 and J usage is TRBJ1-1; D might be TRBD1 (6 bases). This CDR3 has 13 amino acids. The ends were cut back, 8 bases at V and 4 bases at J, with 14 bases in the middle. Germline V gene lookup returns CDR1 MGHDK and CDR2 SYGVNS.